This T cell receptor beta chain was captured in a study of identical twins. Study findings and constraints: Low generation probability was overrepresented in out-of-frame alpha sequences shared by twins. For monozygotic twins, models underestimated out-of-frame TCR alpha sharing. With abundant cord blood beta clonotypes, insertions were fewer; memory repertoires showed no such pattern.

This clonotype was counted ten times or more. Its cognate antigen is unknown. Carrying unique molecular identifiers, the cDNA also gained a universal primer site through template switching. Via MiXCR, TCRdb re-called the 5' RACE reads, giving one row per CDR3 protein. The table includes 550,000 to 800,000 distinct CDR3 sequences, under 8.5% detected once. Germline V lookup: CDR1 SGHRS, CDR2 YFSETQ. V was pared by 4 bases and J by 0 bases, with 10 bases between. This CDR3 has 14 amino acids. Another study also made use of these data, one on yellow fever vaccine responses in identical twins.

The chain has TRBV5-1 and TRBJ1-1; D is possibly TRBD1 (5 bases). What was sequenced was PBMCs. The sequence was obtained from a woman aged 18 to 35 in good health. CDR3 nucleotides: TGCGCCAGCAGCGGCGGGGGATTGAACACTGAAGCTTTCTTT. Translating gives CASSGGGLNTEAFF.